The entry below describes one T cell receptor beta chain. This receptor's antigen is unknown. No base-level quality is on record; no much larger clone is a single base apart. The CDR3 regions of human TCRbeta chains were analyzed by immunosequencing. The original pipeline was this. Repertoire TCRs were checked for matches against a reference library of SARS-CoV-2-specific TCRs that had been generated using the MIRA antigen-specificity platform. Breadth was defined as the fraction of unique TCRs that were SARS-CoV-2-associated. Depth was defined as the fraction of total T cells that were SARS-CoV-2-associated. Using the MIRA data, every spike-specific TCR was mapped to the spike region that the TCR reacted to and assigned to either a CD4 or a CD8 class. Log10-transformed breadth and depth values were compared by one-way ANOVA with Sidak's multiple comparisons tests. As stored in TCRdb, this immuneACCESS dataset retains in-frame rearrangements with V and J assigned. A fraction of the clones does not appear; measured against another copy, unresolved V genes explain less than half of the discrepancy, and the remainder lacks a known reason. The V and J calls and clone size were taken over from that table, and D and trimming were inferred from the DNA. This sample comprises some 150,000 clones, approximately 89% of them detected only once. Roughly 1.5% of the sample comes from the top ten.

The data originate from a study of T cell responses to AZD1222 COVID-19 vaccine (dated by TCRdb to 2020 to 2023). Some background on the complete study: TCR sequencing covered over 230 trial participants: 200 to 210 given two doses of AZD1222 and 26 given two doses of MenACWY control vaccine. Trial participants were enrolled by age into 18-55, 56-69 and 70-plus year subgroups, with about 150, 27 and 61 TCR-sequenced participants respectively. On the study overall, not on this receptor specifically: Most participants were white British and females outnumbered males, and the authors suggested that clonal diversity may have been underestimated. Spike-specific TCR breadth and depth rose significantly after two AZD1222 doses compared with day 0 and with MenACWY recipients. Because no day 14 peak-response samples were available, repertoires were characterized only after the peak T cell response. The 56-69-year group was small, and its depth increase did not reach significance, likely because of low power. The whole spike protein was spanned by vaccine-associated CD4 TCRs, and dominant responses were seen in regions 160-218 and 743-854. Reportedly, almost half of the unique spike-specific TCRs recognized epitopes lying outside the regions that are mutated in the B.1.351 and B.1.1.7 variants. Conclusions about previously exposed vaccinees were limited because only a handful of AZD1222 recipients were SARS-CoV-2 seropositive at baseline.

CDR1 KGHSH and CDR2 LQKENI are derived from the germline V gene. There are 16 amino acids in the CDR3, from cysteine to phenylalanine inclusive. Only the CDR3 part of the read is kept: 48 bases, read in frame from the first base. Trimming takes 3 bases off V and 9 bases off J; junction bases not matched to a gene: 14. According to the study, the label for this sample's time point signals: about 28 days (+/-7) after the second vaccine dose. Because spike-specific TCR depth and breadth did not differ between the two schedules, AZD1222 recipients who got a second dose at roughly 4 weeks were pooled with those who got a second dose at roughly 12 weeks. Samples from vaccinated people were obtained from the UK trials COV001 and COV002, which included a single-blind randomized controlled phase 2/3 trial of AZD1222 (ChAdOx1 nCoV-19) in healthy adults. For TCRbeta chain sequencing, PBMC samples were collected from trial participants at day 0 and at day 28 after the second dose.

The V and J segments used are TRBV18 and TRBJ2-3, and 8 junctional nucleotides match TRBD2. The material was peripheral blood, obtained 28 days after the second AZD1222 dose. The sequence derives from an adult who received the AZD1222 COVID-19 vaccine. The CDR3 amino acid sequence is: CASSPGTRERALTQYF. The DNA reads TGTGCCAGCTCACCTGGGACTAGGGAAAGGGCCTTGACGCAGTATTTT.